This TCR beta chain was captured in a study of metastatic and nonmetastatic thyroid tumors. Study observations and caveats: Malignant thyroid tumors reportedly had TCR beta diversity that was significantly higher than in benign nodules, in blood and tumor.

Germline assignment: CDR1 MNHNS and CDR2 SASEGT. Losses at the gene ends were 8 bases for V and 6 bases for J; bases not matched to a gene: 8. The CDR3 sequence is 15 residues long. The entire patient cohort was treatment-naive prior to thyroid surgery. This clone has at least ten counts. Antigen unknown. Per the original data handling: The study took CDR3 differences across clinicopathological groups and made a distant-metastasis classifier for papillary thyroid cancer from them. TCRdb used MiXCR to call clones anew from the PCR reads. None of the V and J calls come from the authors' own analysis; TCRdb made them. The top ten hold around 11% of the sample, which has roughly 33,000 clones, roughly a sixth seen once.

The chain recombines TRBV6-1 with TRBJ1-5; 12 nucleotides align to TRBD1. The receptor was isolated from a male donor with papillary thyroid cancer or a benign thyroid nodule (not recorded which). Some clones in this sample may be carry-over from other donors' samples. Sequenced material: blood. In DNA, the CDR3 is TGTGCCAGCGGGCCCGGGACAGGGGGCTTTCAGCCCCAGCATTTT. Its protein product is CASGPGTGGFQPQHF.